The clone carrying this T cell receptor (beta chain) was recorded many times. Its antigen remains unidentified. This entry comes from a study of CD8 T cells in ankylosing spondylitis. Study results and limitations: A TCR beta motif made of under 10 highly homologous variants seemed typical of ankylosing spondylitis blood. Clones linked to the disease showed a CD8+ phenotype. They occurred at relatively low frequencies in peripheral blood. Disease-linked clones reportedly concentrated significantly in matched ankylosing spondylitis synovial fluid. Prior work had noted some motif variants in reactive arthritis blood and synovial fluid.

Germline-derived CDR1 and CDR2 are LGHNA and YNFKEQ. The CDR3 spans 14 residues. The V end lost 3 bases, the J end lost 6 bases, and 12 bases lay between the germline ends. TCRdb redid the calling of the 5' RACE reads with MiXCR, one entry per CDR3 protein. This repertoire shows about 540,000 distinct CDR3 sequences, roughly an eighth found once; its top ten account for 6.5% to 7%. The origin of this receptor is a male donor with ankylosing spondylitis. Sequenced: blood, either unsorted or a sorted T cell fraction (not recorded which). V gene TRBV4-2 combines with J gene TRBJ2-1; D is possibly TRBD2 (6 bases). CDR3 sequence reads: CASSHGDSRNEQFF. CDR3 bases: TGTGCCAGCAGCCACGGGGACTCCCGCAATGAGCAGTTCTTC.